Listed here are 5 T cell receptor beta chains from one sample, sequenced in a study of T cells in women clearing cervical HPV infection. Clones were sequenced by immunoSEQ multiplex PCR, and TCRdb holds only the in-frame ones, with some missing. The listing records 30,000 or so clones. Sequencing input: blood buffy coat. Receptors originate from a woman aged 18 to 75 with a cervical HPV16 infection that either progressed to CIN3+ or cleared (not recorded which).

For this clone: The CDR3 end lies 3 residues beyond the end of the read and is filled in from the germline J gene. The chain links TRBV6-1 to TRBJ2-1, with 7 bases that match TRBD2. This CDR3 is built from 16 residues. Germline V gene data show CDR1 as MNHNS and CDR2 as SASEGT. V trimming: 0 bases; J trimming: 9 bases; junction bases outside the gene matches: 11. Incomplete CDR3 DNA: TGTGCCAGCAGTGAAGCGCGGAGGGGAGGGGTTCTTGAG. Translation gives CASSEARRGGVLE. The complete CDR3 reads CASSEARRGGVLEQFF.

Regarding this clone: Sequencing ends 3 residues short of the CDR3 end; the germline J gene provides the rest. The chain recombines TRBV12-3 or TRBV12-4 with TRBJ1-5, with D maybe TRBD1 (5 bases). The V and J ends lost 1 base and 4 bases respectively, with 11 bases between them. The CDR3 has 15 amino acids. CDR3 region: CASSLDRPENQPQHF. The CDR3 DNA, read in part, is TGTGCCAGCAGTTTAGACAGGCCGGAGAATCAGCCC.

Concerning this clone: The read is 3 residues too short to cover the CDR3 end, so that end is filled in from the germline J gene. The gene calls are TRBV18 and TRBJ2-3, with D maybe TRBD2 (5 bases). Germline V gene lookup returns CDR1 KGHSH and CDR2 LQKENI. CDR3 size: 16 residues. CDR3 residues: CASSPPSSRGLQPQYF. The covered CDR3 bases are TGTGCCAGCTCACCACCCTCGTCCCGGGGTTTACAGCCG.

CDR3 in amino acids: CASSPSDRPFHGYTF. The sequenced part of the CDR3 DNA is TGTGCCAGCAGCCCCTCGGACAGGCCTTTCCATGGC. The chain is built from TRBV7-2 and TRBJ1-2, with 7 bases matching TRBD1. The read finishes 3 residues shy of the CDR3 end, and the germline J gene is used to complete it. This CDR3 is built from 15 residues. Trimming at V came to 5 bases and at J to 6 bases, leaving 12 bases not matched to a gene. The germline V gene encodes CDR1 SGHTA and CDR2 FQGNSA. Full variable domain (rest looked up from reference TRBV7-2 and TRBJ1-2): GAGVSQSPSNKVTEKGKDVELRCDPISGHTALYWYRQSLGQGLEFLIYFQGNSAPDKSGLPSDRFSAERTGGSVSTLTIQRTQQEDSAVYLCASSPSDRPFHGYTFGSGTRLTVV.

A word on this clone: The read ends 3 residues early relative to the CDR3; the germline J gene fills the gap. In the same sample, other DNA sequences code for this CDR3. This chain connects TRBV7-2 to TRBJ2-3; D is unclear. CDR3 size: 15 residues. Germline CDR1 reads SGHTA; CDR2 reads FQGNSA. The CDR3 bases that were read are TGTGCCAGCAGCCTAGGTACAGAGTCTAATCAGCCG. As protein: CASSLGTESNQP. From start to end, the CDR3 is CASSLGTESNQPQYF.